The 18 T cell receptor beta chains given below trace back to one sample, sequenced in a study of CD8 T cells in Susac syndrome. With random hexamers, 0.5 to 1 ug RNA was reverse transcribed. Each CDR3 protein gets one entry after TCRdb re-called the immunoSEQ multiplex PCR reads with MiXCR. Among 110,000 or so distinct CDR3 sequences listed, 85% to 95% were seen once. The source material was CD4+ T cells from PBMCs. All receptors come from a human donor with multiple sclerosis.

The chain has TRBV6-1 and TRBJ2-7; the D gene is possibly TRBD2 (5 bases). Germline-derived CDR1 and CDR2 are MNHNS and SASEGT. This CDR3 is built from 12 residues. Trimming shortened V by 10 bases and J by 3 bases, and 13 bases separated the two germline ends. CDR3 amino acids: CATGKWGYEQYF. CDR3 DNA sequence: TGTGCCACCGGGAAGTGGGGCTACGAGCAGTACTTC.

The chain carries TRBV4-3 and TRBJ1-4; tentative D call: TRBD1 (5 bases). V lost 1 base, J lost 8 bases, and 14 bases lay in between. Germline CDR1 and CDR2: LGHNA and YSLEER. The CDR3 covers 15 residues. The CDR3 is CASSQVGHLGEKLFF. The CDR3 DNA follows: TGCGCCAGCAGCCAAGTGGGGCACCTCGGCGAAAAACTGTTTTTT.

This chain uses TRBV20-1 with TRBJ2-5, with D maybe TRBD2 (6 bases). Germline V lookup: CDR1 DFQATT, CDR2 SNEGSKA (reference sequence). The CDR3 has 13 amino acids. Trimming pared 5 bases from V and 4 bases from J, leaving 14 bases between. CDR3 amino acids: CSAGDGGGETQYF. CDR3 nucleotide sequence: TGCAGTGCTGGGGACGGGGGAGGAGAGACCCAGTACTTC.

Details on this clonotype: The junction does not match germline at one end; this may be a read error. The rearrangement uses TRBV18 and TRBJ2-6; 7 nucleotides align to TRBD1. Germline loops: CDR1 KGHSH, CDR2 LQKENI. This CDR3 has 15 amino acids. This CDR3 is CASSQQGTGANVLIF. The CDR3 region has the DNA TGTGCCAGCTCCCAACAGGGGACCGGGGCCAACGTCCTGATTTTC. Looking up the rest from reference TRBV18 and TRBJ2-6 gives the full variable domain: NAGVMQNPRHLVRRRGQEARLRCSPMKGHSHVYWYRQLPEEGLKFMVYLQKENIIDESGMPKERFSAEFPKEGPSILRIQQVVRGDSAAYFCASSQQGTGANVLIFGAGSRLTVL.

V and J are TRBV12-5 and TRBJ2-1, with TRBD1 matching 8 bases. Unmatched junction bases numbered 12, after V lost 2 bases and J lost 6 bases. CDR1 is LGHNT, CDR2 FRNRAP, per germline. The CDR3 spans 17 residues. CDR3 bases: TGTGCTAGTGGTTTGCCCCCGGGACAGGTGTACCCCAATGAGCAGTTCTTC. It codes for CASGLPPGQVYPNEQFF.

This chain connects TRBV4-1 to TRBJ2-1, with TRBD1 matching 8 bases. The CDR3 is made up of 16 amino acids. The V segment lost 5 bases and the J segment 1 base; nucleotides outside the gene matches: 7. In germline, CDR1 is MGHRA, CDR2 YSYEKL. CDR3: CASSNYGTGSYNEQFF. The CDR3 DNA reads TGCGCCAGCAGCAATTACGGGACAGGTTCCTACAATGAGCAGTTCTTC.

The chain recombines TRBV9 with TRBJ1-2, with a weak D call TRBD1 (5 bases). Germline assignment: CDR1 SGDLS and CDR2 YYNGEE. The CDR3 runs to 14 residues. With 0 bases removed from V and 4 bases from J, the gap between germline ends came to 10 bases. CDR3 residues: CASSVDGTRYGYTF. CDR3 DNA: TGTGCCAGCAGCGTAGACGGGACGCGCTATGGCTACACCTTC.

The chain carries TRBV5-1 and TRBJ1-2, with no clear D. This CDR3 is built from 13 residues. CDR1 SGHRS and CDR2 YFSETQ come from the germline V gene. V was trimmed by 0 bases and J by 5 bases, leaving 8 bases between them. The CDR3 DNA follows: TGCGCCAGCAGCTTGGGGGCGCGGTATGGCTACACCTTC. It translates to CASSLGARYGYTF.

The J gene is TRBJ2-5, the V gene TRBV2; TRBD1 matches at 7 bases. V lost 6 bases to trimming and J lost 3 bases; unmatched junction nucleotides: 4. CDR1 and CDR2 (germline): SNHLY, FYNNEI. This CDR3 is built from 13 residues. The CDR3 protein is CASSVGQKETQYF. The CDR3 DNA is TGTGCCAGCAGCGTGGGACAGAAAGAGACCCAGTACTTC.

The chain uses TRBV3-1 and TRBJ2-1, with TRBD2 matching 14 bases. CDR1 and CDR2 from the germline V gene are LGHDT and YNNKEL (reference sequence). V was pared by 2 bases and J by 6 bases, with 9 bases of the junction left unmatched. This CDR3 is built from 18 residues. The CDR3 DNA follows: TGTGCCAGCAGCCAAATCGCCGGGACTAGCGGGGGAGTCAATGAGCAGTTCTTC. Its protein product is CASSQIAGTSGGVNEQFF.

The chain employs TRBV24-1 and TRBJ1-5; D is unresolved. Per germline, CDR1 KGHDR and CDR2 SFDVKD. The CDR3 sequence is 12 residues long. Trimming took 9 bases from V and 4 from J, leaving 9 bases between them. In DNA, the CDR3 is TGTGCCACCCAATTTGGTAATCAGCCCCAGCATTTT. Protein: CATQFGNQPQHF.

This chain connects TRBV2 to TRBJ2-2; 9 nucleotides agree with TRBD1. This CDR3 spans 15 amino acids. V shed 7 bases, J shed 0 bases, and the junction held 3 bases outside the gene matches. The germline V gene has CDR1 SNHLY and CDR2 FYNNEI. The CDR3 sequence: CASIRTGANTGELFF. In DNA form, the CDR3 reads TGTGCCAGCATAAGGACAGGGGCGAACACCGGGGAGCTGTTTTTT. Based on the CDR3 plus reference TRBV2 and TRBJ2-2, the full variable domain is EPEVTQTPSHQVTQMGQEVILRCVPISNHLYFYWYRQILGQKVEFLVSFYNNEISEKSEIFDDQFSVERPDGSNFTLKIRSTKLEDSAMYFCASIRTGANTGELFFGEGSRLTVL.

CDR3 sequence reads: CASSVPPGTSGGVKYF. The CDR3 nucleotides read TGTGCCAGCAGCGTGCCTCCCGGGACTAGCGGGGGGGTAAAGTACTTC. The genes are TRBV5-6 and TRBJ2-7; 16 nucleotides align to TRBD2. This CDR3 comprises 16 residues. The V segment lost 4 bases and the J segment 11 bases; nucleotides outside the gene matches: 12. The V gene's germline CDR1 is SGHDT and CDR2 YYEEEE. Based on the CDR3 plus reference TRBV5-6 and TRBJ2-7, the full variable domain is DAGVTQSPTHLIKTRGQQVTLRCSPKSGHDTVSWYQQALGQGPQFIFQYYEEEERQRGNFPDRFSGHQFPNYSSELNVNALLLGDSALYLCASSVPPGTSGGVKYFGPGTRLTVT.

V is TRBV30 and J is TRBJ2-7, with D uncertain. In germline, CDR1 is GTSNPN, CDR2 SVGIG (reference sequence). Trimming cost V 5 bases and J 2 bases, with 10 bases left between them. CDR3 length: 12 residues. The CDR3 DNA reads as TGTGCCTGGCGGCAGTCAGCCTACGAGCAGTACTTC. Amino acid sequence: CAWRQSAYEQYF.

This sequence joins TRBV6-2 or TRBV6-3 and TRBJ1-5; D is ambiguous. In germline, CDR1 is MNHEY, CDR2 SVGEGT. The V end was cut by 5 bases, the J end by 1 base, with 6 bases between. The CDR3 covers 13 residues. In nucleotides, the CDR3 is TGTGCCAGCAGTGAACTGAGCAATCAGCCCCAGCATTTT. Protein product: CASSELSNQPQHF.

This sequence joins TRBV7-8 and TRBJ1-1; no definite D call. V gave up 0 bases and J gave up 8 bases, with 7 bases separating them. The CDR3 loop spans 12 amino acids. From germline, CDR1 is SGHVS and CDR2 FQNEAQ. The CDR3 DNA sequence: TGTGCCAGCAGCTTAGCGGCCAGAGAAGCTTTCTTT. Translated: CASSLAAREAFF. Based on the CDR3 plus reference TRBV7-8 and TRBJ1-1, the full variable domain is GAGVSQSPRYKVAKRGQDVALRCDPISGHVSLFWYQQALGQGPEFLTYFQNEAQLDKSGLPSDRFFAERPEGSVSTLKIQRTQQEDSAVYLCASSLAAREAFFGQGTRLTVV.

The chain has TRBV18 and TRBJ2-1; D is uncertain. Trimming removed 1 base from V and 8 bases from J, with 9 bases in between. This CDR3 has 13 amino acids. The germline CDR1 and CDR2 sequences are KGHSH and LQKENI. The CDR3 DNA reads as TGTGCCAGCTCACCACTCAAGGCCCATGAGCAGTTCTTC. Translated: CASSPLKAHEQFF.

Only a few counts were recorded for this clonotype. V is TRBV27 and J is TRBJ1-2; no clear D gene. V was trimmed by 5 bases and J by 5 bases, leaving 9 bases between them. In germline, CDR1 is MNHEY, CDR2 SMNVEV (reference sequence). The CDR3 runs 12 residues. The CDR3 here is CASSTGGYGYTF. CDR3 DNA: TGTGCCAGCAGTACGGGCGGGTATGGCTACACCTTC.